What follows are 10 T cell receptor beta chains derived from one specimen sequenced in a study of PD-1 blockade in classical Hodgkin lymphoma. As for time point: cycle 4 day 1 (C4D1), after about 6 weeks of nivolumab. All the patients suffered relapse after autologous stem cell transplantation, and brentuximab vedotin exposure differed. The assay was immunoSEQ multiplex PCR, and TCRdb's table has in-frame clones only and misses some. This repertoire shows around 50,000 clones, around 76% found once; its top ten account for around 12%. Sequences were derived from peripheral blood mononuclear cells (PBMCs), sampled before the fourth cycle of nivolumab. The receptors were gathered from a human donor with classical Hodgkin lymphoma.

The genes are TRBV4-2 and TRBJ2-1, with 11 bases identical to TRBD2. The V and J ends lost 1 base and 6 bases, in that order; junction bases with no gene match: 14. CDR3 length equals 19 residues. Germline CDR1 is LGHNA and CDR2 is YNFKEQ. The CDR3 loop is CASSQAQLAGGWEVNEQFF. The DNA for the CDR3 is TGTGCCAGCAGCCAAGCCCAGCTAGCGGGAGGATGGGAGGTCAATGAGCAGTTCTTC.

This chain joins TRBV4-1 and TRBJ1-1; the D gene is possibly TRBD1 (6 bases). CDR1 is MGHRA and CDR2 is YSYEKL in the germline V gene. Trimming pared 2 bases from V and 1 base from J, leaving 17 bases between. The CDR3 consists of 17 residues. CDR3 residues: CASSQTPDSSRNTEAFF. The DNA for the CDR3 is TGCGCCAGCAGCCAAACACCGGACAGCTCAAGGAACACTGAAGCTTTCTTT.

The chain combines TRBV10-3 with TRBJ2-2, with 7 nucleotides matching TRBD1. With 4 bases clipped from V and 6 bases from J, the junction kept 2 bases outside the gene matches. The germline gives CDR1 ENHRY, CDR2 SYGVKD. This CDR3 region has 13 residues. Written as DNA, the CDR3 is TGTGCCATCAGTGCCCAGGGGGCCGGGGAGCTGTTTTTT. Protein: CAISAQGAGELFF.

The rearrangement uses TRBV10-2 and TRBJ2-1; TRBD1 matches at 10 bases. The CDR3 runs 14 residues. CDR1 and CDR2 from the germline V gene are WSHSY and SAAADI. The junction had 8 bases not matched to a gene; V was cut back by 8 bases and J by 7 bases. In nucleotides, the CDR3 is TGCGCCAGCCGGGAGGACAGGGGGATAAATGAGCAGTTCTTC. As protein: CASREDRGINEQFF.

The V gene is TRBV6-5, the J gene TRBJ2-7; no clear D gene. The V and J ends lost 6 bases and 7 bases respectively, with 10 bases between them. From germline, CDR1 is MNHEY and CDR2 SVGAGI. This CDR3 is built from 11 residues. The CDR3 here is CASRNGDEQYF. For the CDR3, the DNA is TGTGCCAGCAGAAATGGAGATGAGCAGTACTTC.

The chain recombines TRBV18 with TRBJ2-7, with D maybe TRBD2 (7 bases). V lost 5 bases and J lost 2, with 13 bases in between. CDR1 KGHSH and CDR2 LQKENI come from the germline V gene. This CDR3 is 14 amino acids long. Written as DNA, the CDR3 is TGTGCCAGCTCAGCGAGCGGGACACCCTACGAGCAGTACTTC. Its protein is CASSASGTPYEQYF.

This rearrangement joins TRBV7-6 to TRBJ2-5; a weak D match, TRBD2 (5 bases). This CDR3 spans 13 amino acids. Between the trimmed V and J ends, which lost 5 bases and 7 bases, there was a span of 14 bases. Germline V gene data show CDR1 as SGHVS and CDR2 as FNYEAQ. The CDR3 protein is CASSLLGLGTQYF. The CDR3 DNA sequence: TGTGCCAGCAGCCTACTAGGTCTGGGGACCCAGTACTTC. Full variable domain (remainder filled in from reference TRBV7-6 and TRBJ2-5): GAGVSQSPRYKVTKRGQDVALRCDPISGHVSLYWYRQALGQGPEFLTYFNYEAQQDKSGLPNDRFSAERPEGSISTLTIQRTEQRDSAMYRCASSLLGLGTQYFGPGTRLLVL.

This clone occurred once. Here the CDR3 DNA reads TGTGCCAGCTCCCTGGGGACTAGCGGCTACAATGAGCAGTTCTTC. Amino acids: CASSLGTSGYNEQFF. V gene TRBV6-1 combines with J gene TRBJ2-1; 11 bases are shared with TRBD2. After removal of 8 bases from V and 3 bases from J, the junction contained 6 bases not matched to a gene. Germline CDR1 and CDR2: MNHNS and SASEGT. This CDR3 contains 15 residues.

V usage is TRBV7-2 and J usage is TRBJ2-1; weak D call: TRBD2 (5 bases). With 6 bases removed from V and 2 bases from J, the gap between germline ends came to 11 bases. The CDR3 length is 14 residues. Germline V lookup: CDR1 SGHTA, CDR2 FQGNSA. CDR3: CASRRTEAYNEQFF. As DNA, the CDR3 is TGTGCCAGCAGGAGGACTGAGGCCTACAATGAGCAGTTCTTC. The whole variable domain, filled in from reference TRBV7-2 and TRBJ2-1, reads GAGVSQSPSNKVTEKGKDVELRCDPISGHTALYWYRQSLGQGLEFLIYFQGNSAPDKSGLPSDRFSAERTGGSVSTLTIQRTQQEDSAVYLCASRRTEAYNEQFFGPGTRLTVL.

This sequence joins TRBV19 and TRBJ1-2; D is undetermined. CDR3 size: 16 residues. Trimming left V 2 bases short and J 3 bases short, with 16 bases between. Germline-derived CDR1 and CDR2 are LNHDA and SQIVND (reference sequence). This chain's CDR3 is CASSIMGSSLHYGYTF. CDR3 coding DNA: TGTGCCAGTAGTATAATGGGCTCCTCACTACACTATGGCTACACCTTC.